Sequencing of this T cell receptor (beta chain) was carried out in a study of regulatory T cells in long-lasting Graves disease. Findings and caveats of the study: Persistent Graves' cases showed lower TCR diversity than newly diagnosed cases. Among samples with persistent disease, TRBV28, TRBJ1-2 and TRBJ2-5 were favored. More public clonotypes were shared by persistent patients (under 3,000) than by new patients (about 970).

This clonotype has at least ten counts. Its antigen is not known. Germline CDR1 is SGHTA and CDR2 is FQGNSA. The CDR3 is 15 amino acids. Between the trimmed V and J ends, which lost 5 bases and 1 base, there was a span of 14 bases. Library construction for TCR beta used iRepertoire HTBI primers and Arm-PCR of CDR3 regions. In the original processing: Looking across samples, the authors found 55 to 80 TRBV and some 15 TRBJ segments. TCRdb re-called the multiplex PCR reads with MiXCR, one entry per CDR3 protein. The authors' filters were not applied to this entry. The sample has some 370,000 distinct CDR3 sequences; less than 25% are singletons. Time point reported: persistent/refractory GD, antithyroid drugs over 5 years with positive TRAb. With RNA extracted from PBMCs as input, the TCR library was made.

The sequence derives from a female donor with Graves disease. The sequences come from peripheral blood mononuclear cells (PBMCs), collected when the disease was refractory, from a patient treated with antithyroid drugs. V is TRBV7-2 and J is TRBJ2-5; D unresolved. DNA for the CDR3: TGTGCCAGCAGCCCCCTGTTTCTGCCCCAAGAGACCCAGTACTTC. Residues: CASSPLFLPQETQYF.